Following are 13 T cell receptor beta chains from one sample sequenced in a study of CD8 T cells in ankylosing spondylitis. Each CDR3 protein gets one entry after TCRdb re-called the 5' RACE reads with MiXCR. The sample lists fewer than 250,000 distinct CDR3 sequences, 8% to 11% occurring once. The sequencing sample was made of blood, either unsorted or a sorted T cell fraction (not recorded which). The receptors were sampled from a male donor with ankylosing spondylitis or in good health (not recorded which).

This clonotype was observed at least ten times. This rearrangement joins TRBV20-1 to TRBJ2-3, with 8 bases matching TRBD2. This CDR3 region has 13 residues. From germline, CDR1 is DFQATT and CDR2 SNEGSKA (reference sequence). After removal of 4 bases from V and 4 bases from J, the junction contained 4 bases not matched to a gene. CDR3 region: CSAIGLAADTQYF. The DNA for the CDR3 is TGCAGTGCTATAGGACTAGCCGCAGATACGCAGTATTTT.

In this sample, this clonotype turned up once. This may stem from a read error, because a much larger clone lies one nucleotide away. The genes are TRBV12-3 or TRBV12-4 and TRBJ1-1; maybe TRBD1 (5 bases). This CDR3 region has 18 residues. The V and J ends lost 6 bases and 0 bases respectively, with 23 bases between them. The CDR3 protein is CASSTSTPRQFLNTEAFF. The CDR3 DNA is TGTGCCAGCAGCACTTCGACCCCTAGACAGTTCCTGAACACTGAAGCTTTCTTT.

Many counts were recorded for this clonotype. The J gene is TRBJ1-2, the V gene TRBV4-1; tentative D call: TRBD1 (5 bases). CDR3 length equals 15 residues. Germline-derived CDR1 and CDR2 are MGHRA and YSYEKL. V was pared by 1 base and J by 2 bases, with 11 bases between. CDR3 sequence (DNA): TGCGCCAGCAGCCAAGGCAGGGATCCCAACTATGGCTACACCTTC. This gives the protein CASSQGRDPNYGYTF.

This clonotype was observed many times. This chain connects TRBV5-1 to TRBJ2-6; 7 nucleotides line up with TRBD2. The V and J ends lost 0 bases and 2 bases, in that order; junction bases with no gene match: 2. The CDR3 length is 16 residues. Looked up from germline, CDR1 is SGHRS and CDR2 is YFSETQ. CDR3 residues: CASSLEGGTGANVLTF. DNA of the CDR3: TGCGCCAGCAGCTTGGAGGGAGGGACTGGGGCCAACGTCCTGACTTTC. Together with reference TRBV5-1 and TRBJ2-6, the CDR3 gives the full variable domain: KAGVTQTPRYLIKTRGQQVTLSCSPISGHRSVSWYQQTPGQGLQFLFEYFSETQRNKGNFPGRFSGRQFSNSRSEMNVSTLELGDSALYLCASSLEGGTGANVLTFGAGSRLTVL.

In its sample, this clonotype was seen once. The rearrangement joins TRBV5-4 to TRBJ2-1; 11 bases are a match to TRBD1. The germline V gene has CDR1 SGHNT and CDR2 YYREEE (reference sequence). With V trimmed by 4 bases and J by 1 base, 10 bases remained unmatched. The CDR3 is made up of 18 amino acids. The CDR3 nucleotides are TGTGCCAGCAGCGGCTGGACAGGGGGCAATGGTTCCTACAATGAGCAGTTCTTC. This gives the protein CASSGWTGGNGSYNEQFF.

The chain recombines TRBV7-9 with TRBJ2-7; the D call may be TRBD1 or TRBD2 (5 bases each). The V and J ends lost 4 bases and 2 bases respectively, with 12 bases between them. The CDR3 is 14 residues long. Germline loops: CDR1 SEHNR, CDR2 FQNEAQ (reference sequence). The CDR3 sequence is CASSSTGATYEQYF. The CDR3 DNA sequence: TGTGCCAGCAGCTCCACCGGGGCTACCTACGAGCAGTACTTC. Full variable domain (outside the CDR3, taken from reference TRBV7-9 and TRBJ2-7): DTGVSQNPRHKITKRGQNVTFRCDPISEHNRLYWYRQTLGQGPEFLTYFQNEAQLEKSRLLSDRFSAERPKGSFSTLEIQRTEQGDSAMYLCASSSTGATYEQYFGPGTRLTVT.

Worth noting for this clonotype: This may be a read error, as it is one base from a much larger clone. The chain carries TRBV7-2 and TRBJ2-3, with D perhaps TRBD2 (6 bases). Looked up from germline, CDR1 is SGHTA and CDR2 is FQGNSA. Trimming took 5 bases from V and 2 from J, leaving 20 bases between them. The CDR3 has 17 residues. The CDR3, as DNA: TGTGCCAGCAGCGTCCTCCGGAGGGTTACTAACACAGATACGCAGTATTTT. This encodes CASSVLRRVTNTDTQYF.

V gene TRBV30 combines with J gene TRBJ2-7; D ambiguous. The CDR3 is 13 residues long. Between the trimmed V and J ends, which lost 1 base and 4 bases, there was a span of 11 bases. Per germline, CDR1 GTSNPN and CDR2 SVGIG (reference sequence). The CDR3 DNA sequence: TGTGCCTGGAGTGCTGATGTTCTGTACGAGCAGTACTTC. As protein: CAWSADVLYEQYF.

This clonotype was detected ten times or more. This rearrangement joins TRBV19 to TRBJ2-2, with 7 bases that match TRBD1. Germline V gene sequence: CDR1 LNHDA, CDR2 SQIVND (reference sequence). V shed 6 bases and J 1 base; nucleotides not matched to a gene: 8. The CDR3 is 16 residues long. This CDR3 is CASSSTGVENTGELFF. In nucleotides, the CDR3 is TGTGCCAGTAGCTCAACAGGGGTGGAGAACACCGGGGAGCTGTTTTTT.

The sample holds many counts of this clonotype. The V and J genes are TRBV20-1 and TRBJ1-2; a possible D gene is TRBD1 (6 bases). The CDR3 is made up of 15 amino acids. CDR1 is DFQATT and CDR2 is SNEGSKA in the germline V gene (reference sequence). Trimming took 2 bases from V and 0 from J, leaving 13 bases between them. CDR3 DNA: TGCAGTGCTAGACATACAGGGACTTCTAACTATGGCTACACCTTC. Amino acids: CSARHTGTSNYGYTF.

This clonotype was found many times. V is TRBV10-3 and J is TRBJ2-7, with D possibly matching TRBD1 (6 bases). CDR1 and CDR2 (germline): ENHRY, SYGVKD. The CDR3 totals 15 residues. V lost 6 bases to trimming and J lost 0 bases, with 15 bases between them. The CDR3 region is CAISPGTQSSYEQYF. CDR3 in DNA: TGTGCCATCAGCCCCGGGACACAAAGCTCCTACGAGCAGTACTTC.

The gene calls are TRBV5-1 and TRBJ2-7; D call uncertain. V shed 0 bases and J shed 2 bases, with 9 bases lying between them. This CDR3 has 14 residues. The germline CDR1 and CDR2 sequences are SGHRS and YFSETQ. CDR3 coding DNA: TGCGCCAGCAGCTTGGGGCAGCCCGCCTACGAGCAGTACTTC. Amino acid sequence: CASSLGQPAYEQYF.

This clonotype was observed many times. This sequence joins TRBV13 and TRBJ2-3; D gene uncertain. The CDR3 consists of 14 residues. Per the germline V gene, CDR1 is PRHDT and CDR2 is FYEKMQ (reference sequence). Trimming pared 4 bases from V and 3 bases from J, leaving 11 bases between. CDR3 coding DNA: TGTGCCAGCAGCTCCCCCGACTTTACAGATACGCAGTATTTT. Translating it yields CASSSPDFTDTQYF.